The 25 T cell receptor beta chains given below trace back to one sample, sequenced in a study of cytomegalovirus exposure and HLA in healthy donors. In the PCR, 60 Vbeta and 13 Jbeta primers were used. Here immunoSEQ multiplex PCR was the method, and the copy in TCRdb shows in-frame clones only, minus some. The sample holds about 110,000 clones, 65% to 80% seen once. Input material: PBMCs. The receptors come from a female donor in good health and CMV-seropositive.

The V call is TRBV9, the J call TRBJ2-6, with a weak D call TRBD1 (5 bases). Germline CDR1 and CDR2: SGDLS and YYNGEE. This CDR3 has 18 amino acids. V lost 0 bases, J lost 0 bases, and 13 bases lay in between. Here the CDR3 reads CASSVDLRQSSGANVLTF. In nucleotides, the CDR3 is TGTGCCAGCAGCGTAGACCTCCGACAGAGCTCTGGGGCCAACGTCCTGACTTTC.

This chain links TRBV5-6 with TRBJ2-2, with a weak D call TRBD1 (7 bases). This CDR3 spans 16 amino acids. Trimming pared 4 bases from V and 3 bases from J, leaving 16 bases between. CDR1 and CDR2 (germline): SGHDT, YYEEEE. The CDR3 protein is CASSPAAGGYTGELFF. In DNA form, the CDR3 reads TGTGCCAGCAGCCCGGCGGCAGGGGGGTACACCGGGGAGCTGTTTTTT.

This rearrangement joins TRBV14 to TRBJ2-1, with TRBD2 matching over 9 bases. Germline CDR1 SGHDN, CDR2 FVKESK. The CDR3 contains 17 residues. Trimming cost V 0 bases and J 7 bases; bases outside gene matches: 10. This chain's CDR3 is CASSQEYWTSDRNEQFF. The CDR3 nucleotides are TGTGCCAGCAGCCAAGAGTATTGGACTAGCGATCGAAATGAGCAGTTCTTC.

Points on this clone: Other DNA sequences from this sample encode an identical CDR3 as well. The chain employs TRBV7-3 and TRBJ1-1; D ambiguous. Germline assignment: CDR1 SGHTA and CDR2 FQGTGA. The CDR3 is made up of 13 amino acids. With 0 bases removed from V and 0 bases from J, the gap between germline ends came to 2 bases. The CDR3 nucleotides are TGTGCCAGCAGCTTAACCGTGAACACTGAAGCTTTCTTT. Translated: CASSLTVNTEAFF.

The chain recombines TRBV5-4 with TRBJ1-1; D is perhaps TRBD1 (5 bases). Per germline, CDR1 SGHNT and CDR2 YYREEE (reference sequence). V was cut by 0 bases and J by 0 bases, with 6 bases left in between. The CDR3 runs to 14 residues. CDR3 protein: CASSLGQMNTEAFF. The CDR3 nucleotides read TGTGCCAGCAGCTTGGGACAGATGAACACTGAAGCTTTCTTT. The whole variable domain, filled in from reference TRBV5-4 and TRBJ1-1, reads ETGVTQSPTHLIKTRGQQVTLRCSSQSGHNTVSWYQQALGQGPQFIFQYYREEENGRGNFPPRFSGLQFPNYSSELNVNALELDDSALYLCASSLGQMNTEAFFGQGTRLTVV.

The chain couples TRBV30 to TRBJ2-7; tentatively, D is TRBD1 (6 bases). The V end was cut by 1 base, the J end by 5 bases, with 18 bases between. This CDR3 has 15 residues. In germline, CDR1 is GTSNPN, CDR2 SVGIG (reference sequence). The CDR3 DNA reads TGTGCCTGGAGTGGTCGGGCAGGGGCTATCGACGAGCAGTACTTC. Translated: CAWSGRAGAIDEQYF. Supplemented by reference TRBV30 and TRBJ2-7, the full variable domain reads SQTIHQWPATLVQPVGSPLSLECTVEGTSNPNLYWYRQAAGRGLQLLFYSVGIGQISSEVPQNLSASRPQDRQFILSSKKLLLSDSGFYLCAWSGRAGAIDEQYFGPGTRLTVT.

V gene TRBV2 combines with J gene TRBJ1-5; possible D gene TRBD1, 6 bases. Trimming removed 7 bases at V and 4 bases at J, with 11 bases between. The germline CDR1 and CDR2 sequences are SNHLY and FYNNEI. The CDR3 spans 13 residues. Written as DNA, the CDR3 is TGTGCCAGCAAAGGACAGCTTAATCAGCCCCAGCATTTT. Amino acids: CASKGQLNQPQHF.

The V and J genes are TRBV6-6 and TRBJ1-5; the D is unclear. V lost 11 bases to trimming and J lost 2 bases, with 19 bases between them. Looked up from germline, CDR1 is MNHNY and CDR2 is SVGAGI (reference sequence). The CDR3 is made up of 15 amino acids. CDR3 sequence (DNA): TGTGCCTCCAGCTCAGAGGGTAGAGGCAATCAGCCCCAGCATTTT. Translated, it gives CASSSEGRGNQPQHF.

V and J are TRBV6-1 and TRBJ2-5, with unresolved D. Germline CDR1 and CDR2: MNHNS and SASEGT. The CDR3 totals 12 residues. Trimming removed 4 bases from V and 3 bases from J, with 6 bases in between. CDR3 nucleotides: TGTGCCAGCAGTGCGCCGGAAGAGACCCAGTACTTC. Translation: CASSAPEETQYF.

The chain is built from TRBV7-8 and TRBJ1-2; the match to TRBD1 covers 7 bases. The CDR3 loop spans 13 amino acids. Germline V gene data show CDR1 as SGHVS and CDR2 as FQNEAQ. V lost 5 bases, J lost 4 bases, and 4 bases stayed unmatched. Here the CDR3 reads CASSERDSYGYTF. The CDR3, as DNA: TGTGCCAGCAGCGAACGGGACAGCTATGGCTACACCTTC.

V gene TRBV27 combines with J gene TRBJ1-6, with TRBD1 as a possible D gene (6 bases). Germline CDR1 MNHEY, CDR2 SMNVEV (reference sequence). V lost 5 bases to trimming and J lost 6 bases, with 14 bases between them. There are 15 residues in the CDR3. CDR3 protein: CASSPLDRANSPLHF. DNA of the CDR3: TGTGCCAGCAGTCCGTTGGACAGAGCTAATTCACCCCTCCACTTT.

The chain combines TRBV20-1 with TRBJ1-1; D not certain. The V and J ends lost 6 bases and 7 bases respectively, with 9 bases between them. CDR1 and CDR2 (germline): DFQATT, SNEGSKA (reference sequence). The CDR3 spans 10 residues. The DNA of the CDR3 is TGCAGTGCAAAAGGAGTTGAAGCTTTCTTT. This codes for CSAKGVEAFF.

This clone has just one count. The V gene is TRBV30, the J gene TRBJ1-1, with D maybe TRBD1 (6 bases). This CDR3 has 14 residues. Trimming removed 3 bases at V and 1 base at J, with 12 bases between. Germline V gene lookup returns CDR1 GTSNPN and CDR2 SVGIG (reference sequence). The CDR3 region has the DNA TGTGCCTGGAGGGGGGCGCAGACGAACACTGAAGCTTTCTTT. Translating gives CAWRGAQTNTEAFF. The full variable domain, rest sourced from reference TRBV30 and TRBJ1-1, is SQTIHQWPATLVQPVGSPLSLECTVEGTSNPNLYWYRQAAGRGLQLLFYSVGIGQISSEVPQNLSASRPQDRQFILSSKKLLLSDSGFYLCAWRGAQTNTEAFFGQGTRLTVV.

The chain has TRBV5-1 and TRBJ2-2; a weak D match, TRBD1 (6 bases). Germline V lookup: CDR1 SGHRS, CDR2 YFSETQ. V was cut by 5 bases and J by 5 bases, with 13 bases left in between. The CDR3 consists of 14 residues. Here the CDR3 reads CASRRTATTGELFF. For the CDR3, the DNA is TGCGCCAGCAGGAGGACAGCCACTACCGGGGAGCTGTTTTTT.

This clone has only a few counts. The J gene is TRBJ1-1, the V gene TRBV9; D ambiguous. Germline V lookup: CDR1 SGDLS, CDR2 YYNGEE. The CDR3 is made up of 15 amino acids. Trimming took off 4 bases at V and 4 bases at J, with 17 bases between the two ends. The CDR3 loop is CASSHASDLSTEAFF. CDR3 bases: TGTGCCAGCAGCCATGCAAGTGATCTATCCACTGAAGCTTTCTTT. The complete variable domain, with remaining parts taken from reference TRBV9 and TRBJ1-1, reads DSGVTQTPKHLITATGQRVTLRCSPRSGDLSVYWYQQSLDQGLQFLIQYYNGEERAKGNILERFSAQQFPDLHSELNLSSLELGDSALYFCASSHASDLSTEAFFGQGTRLTVV.

The chain combines TRBV7-9 with TRBJ1-5; D remains ambiguous. CDR3 length: 14 amino acids. Trimming took off 3 bases at V and 0 bases at J, with 6 bases between the two ends. The germline CDR1 and CDR2 sequences are SEHNR and FQNEAQ (reference sequence). The CDR3 DNA reads TGTGCCAGCAGCTTGGACTTTAGCAATCAGCCCCAGCATTTT. It encodes CASSLDFSNQPQHF.

This chain uses TRBV11-2 with TRBJ2-1; a possible D gene is TRBD1 (6 bases). The V end was cut by 4 bases, the J end by 8 bases, with 12 bases between. In germline, CDR1 is SGHAT, CDR2 FQNNGV. The length of the CDR3 is 13 residues. CDR3 residues: CASSSRTVYEQFF. CDR3 nucleotide sequence: TGTGCCAGCAGCTCCAGGACAGTTTATGAGCAGTTCTTC.

The sample holds a few counts of this clone. V and J are TRBV9 and TRBJ2-7; 12 bases match TRBD2. Losses at the gene ends were 0 bases for V and 7 bases for J; bases not matched to a gene: 11. The CDR3 contains 17 residues. The germline V gene encodes CDR1 SGDLS and CDR2 YYNGEE. CDR3 protein: CASSVGGGTSGLGEQYF. CDR3 DNA sequence: TGTGCCAGCAGCGTAGGGGGGGGGACTAGCGGGTTGGGAGAGCAGTACTTC.

CDR3 coding DNA: TGTGCCAGTAGGCGGCAGGGCCCCCAAGAGACCCAGTACTTC. Encoded protein: CASRRQGPQETQYF. The chain has TRBV19 and TRBJ2-5; tentative D call: TRBD1 (5 bases). The germline gives CDR1 LNHDA, CDR2 SQIVND (reference sequence). V was trimmed by 6 bases and J by 1 base, leaving 12 bases between them. The CDR3 has 14 amino acids. Full variable domain (remainder filled in from reference TRBV19 and TRBJ2-5): DGGITQSPKYLFRKEGQNVTLSCEQNLNHDAMYWYRQDPGQGLRLIYYSQIVNDFQKGDIAEGYSVSREKKESFPLTVTSAQKNPTAFYLCASRRQGPQETQYFGPGTRLLVL.

The genes are TRBV7-3 and TRBJ1-6; D unresolved. The length of the CDR3 is 13 residues. V was pared by 5 bases and J by 8 bases, with 10 bases between. Germline-derived CDR1 and CDR2 are SGHTA and FQGTGA. The DNA for the CDR3 is TGTGCCAGCAGCCCCGAACTGGATTCACCCCTCCACTTT. It specifies CASSPELDSPLHF.

This clone appeared a single time. The chain has TRBV5-1 and TRBJ1-6; tentatively, D is TRBD1 (5 bases). The V and J ends lost 5 bases and 9 bases respectively, with 15 bases between them. This CDR3 has 14 residues. CDR1 is SGHRS and CDR2 is YFSETQ in the germline V gene. CDR3 residues: CASSKGTTSSPLHF. CDR3 sequence (DNA): TGCGCCAGCAGTAAAGGGACTACCAGTTCACCCCTCCACTTT.

The chain has TRBV2 and TRBJ2-1, with 12 bases identical to TRBD2. The germline gives CDR1 SNHLY, CDR2 FYNNEI. CDR3 length equals 16 residues. J lost 0 bases, V lost 7 bases, and 4 bases had no gene match. As DNA, the CDR3 is TGTGCCAGCACTAGGACTAGCGGGATCTCCTACAATGAGCAGTTCTTC. This sequence encodes CASTRTSGISYNEQFF.

V usage is TRBV29-1 and J usage is TRBJ2-4, with 8 bases fitting TRBD1. CDR3 length: 15 amino acids. CDR1 and CDR2 from the germline V gene are SQVTM and ANQGSEA. V was pared by 7 bases and J by 0 bases, with 8 bases of the junction left unmatched. The CDR3 loop reads CSAEGQDLAKNIQYF. CDR3 nucleotides: TGCAGCGCCGAGGGACAGGATTTAGCCAAAAACATTCAGTACTTC.

The V and J genes are TRBV11-2 and TRBJ2-3, with D possibly being TRBD2 (5 bases). Germline V gene data show CDR1 as SGHAT and CDR2 as FQNNGV. The CDR3 has 15 residues. Trimming removed 6 bases from V and 1 base from J, with 14 bases in between. The CDR3 DNA reads as TGTGCCAGCAGTAAGCGGCAAATGGGCACAGATACGCAGTATTTT. It encodes CASSKRQMGTDTQYF. The full variable domain, with the rest looked up from reference TRBV11-2 and TRBJ2-3, is EAGVAQSPRYKIIEKRQSVAFWCNPISGHATLYWYQQILGQGPKLLIQFQNNGVVDDSQLPKDRFSAERLKGVDSTLKIQPAKLEDSAVYLCASSKRQMGTDTQYFGPGTRLTVL.

There are a few counts of this clone. The rearrangement links TRBV6-1 to TRBJ1-5; D gene uncertain. The CDR3 spans 12 residues. The ends were cut back, 6 bases at V and 4 bases at J, with 7 bases in the middle. Looked up from germline, CDR1 is MNHNS and CDR2 is SASEGT. CDR3 sequence: CASRELNQPQHF. The CDR3 DNA follows: TGTGCCAGCAGGGAGCTGAATCAGCCCCAGCATTTT.